The source of this T cell receptor beta chain is a study of blood T cell repertoires in COVID-19. Study-wide background: Samples of COVID-19 (acute and convalescent) were obtained from the United States, Italy and Spain. PBMCs, B-cell-depleted T cells, or T cells provided the cDNA or gDNA that made up the material.

This CDR3 comprises 15 residues. V lost 6 bases, J lost 2 bases, and 16 bases lay in between. Germline V gene sequence: CDR1 SGDLS, CDR2 YYNGEE. In the original workflow: The authors estimated nucleated cell counts from reference gene primer amplification. Generated by immunoSEQ multiplex PCR, the TCRdb table keeps only in-frame clones and is missing some. The D gene and trimming were derived from the DNA, and the V and J assignments and clone size from that table. Of 9,500 to 15,000 clones in the sample, around 90% were seen once. The chain has TRBV9 and TRBJ2-3; D ambiguous. The receptor was derived from a man between 65 and 79 years old with active COVID-19. The sample taken for sequencing was peripheral blood. The CDR3 coding sequence is TGTGCCAGCACGGTGTGGGCCGAGACCACAGATACGCAGTATTTT. Translation gives CASTVWAETTDTQYF.